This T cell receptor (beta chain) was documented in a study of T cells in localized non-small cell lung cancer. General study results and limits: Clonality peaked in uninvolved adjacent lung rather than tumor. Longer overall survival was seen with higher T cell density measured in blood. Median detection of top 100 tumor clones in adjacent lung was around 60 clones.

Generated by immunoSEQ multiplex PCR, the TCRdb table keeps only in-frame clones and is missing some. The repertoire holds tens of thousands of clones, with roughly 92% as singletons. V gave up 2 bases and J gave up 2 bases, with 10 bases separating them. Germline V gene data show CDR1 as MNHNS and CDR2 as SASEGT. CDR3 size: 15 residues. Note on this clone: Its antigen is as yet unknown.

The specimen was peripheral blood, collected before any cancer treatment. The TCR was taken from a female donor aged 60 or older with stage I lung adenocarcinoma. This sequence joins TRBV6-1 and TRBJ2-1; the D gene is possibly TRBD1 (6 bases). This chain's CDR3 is CASSELQGTYNEQFF. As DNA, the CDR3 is TGTGCCAGCAGTGAATTGCAGGGGACCTACAATGAGCAGTTCTTC.